A selection of T cell receptor beta chains follows, all from one sample in a study of human T cells and chemical hapten exposure. TCRdb called the RACE reads again in MiXCR, with one record for every CDR3 protein. In the table there are 65,000 to 80,000 distinct CDR3 sequences, approximately 8% of which are singletons. The sample comprised whole blood. The receptors originated from a male donor in good health. Some clones in this sample may be carry-over from other donors' samples. Each CDR3 is given with its conserved first and last residue. Fields, in order: J gene, D gene, clone size, V gene, CDR3 protein, CDR3 DNA. The D gene is left open where the match is weak. Clone size, where shown, is once, few, many, or a class for clones that have expanded.

TRBJ2-7 | - | many | TRBV7-2 | CASSATGFSNSYEQYF | TGTGCCAGCAGCGCGACAGGTTTCTCGAACTCCTACGAGCAGTACTTC
TRBJ1-4 | TRBD1 | - | TRBV29-1 | CSVAGQGAREKLFF | TGCAGCGTTGCGGGTCAGGGGGCGAGAGAAAAACTGTTTTTT
TRBJ2-7 | - | few | TRBV3-1 | CASSQEGHGGHEQYF | TGTGCCAGCAGCCAAGAGGGACACGGGGGCCACGAGCAGTACTTC
TRBJ2-7 | TRBD1 | few | TRBV7-9 | CASSQGQGLYF | TGTGCCAGCAGCCAAGGACAGGGTCTTTACTTC
TRBJ2-1 | - | many | TRBV6-6 | CASSPWGGAEYNEQFF | TGTGCCAGCAGCCCCTGGGGGGGGGCAGAATACAATGAGCAGTTCTTC
TRBJ1-4 | - | few | TRBV5-1 | CASSLYTRPNEKLFF | TGCGCCAGCAGCTTGTACACGAGACCCAATGAAAAACTGTTTTTT
TRBJ2-1 | - | many | TRBV12-3/TRBV12-4 | CASRPGSSLDEQFF | TGTGCCAGCAGACCCGGGAGTAGCCTGGATGAGCAGTTCTTC
TRBJ2-7 | TRBD1 | few | TRBV12-3/TRBV12-4 | CASSKGQLYEQYF | TGTGCCAGCAGTAAGGGACAGCTCTACGAGCAGTACTTC
TRBJ1-2 | - | few | TRBV10-3 | CAISSGAAMDGYTF | TGTGCCATCAGTTCCGGGGCCGCTATGGATGGCTACACCTTC
TRBJ2-5 | - | - | TRBV7-2 | CASSFPNRVEETQYF | TGTGCCAGCAGCTTTCCGAACAGGGTAGAAGAGACCCAGTACTTC
TRBJ2-7 | - | few | TRBV29-1 | CSVAGRGAYEQYF | TGCAGCGTTGCCGGCAGGGGTGCTTACGAGCAGTACTTC
TRBJ2-2 | - | many | TRBV6-5 | CASSYSGRTGELFF | TGTGCCAGCAGTTACTCAGGGAGGACCGGGGAGCTGTTTTTT
TRBJ2-3 | TRBD2 | - | TRBV5-1 | CASSLRRGAADTQYF | TGCGCCAGCAGCTTGAGGCGGGGGGCCGCAGATACGCAGTATTTT
TRBJ2-7 | - | - | TRBV10-3 | CAIQEGRESEQYF | TGTGCCATCCAGGAGGGCAGGGAAAGCGAGCAGTACTTC
TRBJ1-5 | - | many | TRBV7-9 | CASSPDRSNQPQHF | TGTGCCAGCAGCCCGGACAGATCCAATCAGCCCCAGCATTTT
TRBJ1-4 | - | many | TRBV2 | CASMPLLRNEKLFF | TGTGCCAGCATGCCCCTCCTTCGTAACGAAAAACTGTTTTTT
TRBJ2-7 | TRBD1 | few | TRBV6-2/TRBV6-3 | CASSYSGTGDVWEQYF | TGTGCCAGCAGTTACTCCGGGACAGGGGATGTTTGGGAGCAGTACTTC
TRBJ2-7 | - | few | TRBV7-2 | CASSQGPEIYEQYF | TGTGCCAGTTCTCAGGGGCCAGAAATCTACGAGCAGTACTTC
TRBJ1-6 | - | few | TRBV6-5 | CASSYSALLNNSPLHF | TGTGCCAGCAGTTACTCGGCCCTACTTAATAATTCACCCCTCCACTTT
TRBJ2-6 | - | many | TRBV15 | CATSNERAGANVLTF | TGTGCCACCAGCAATGAAAGGGCTGGGGCCAACGTCCTGACTTTC
TRBJ2-5 | TRBD1 | - | TRBV5-1 | CASGEMTGDYQETQYF | TGCGCCAGCGGCGAAATGACAGGGGATTACCAAGAGACCCAGTACTTC
TRBJ1-6 | - | - | TRBV7-2 | CASSPHRFNSPLHF | TGTGCCAGCAGCCCCCACCGGTTTAATTCACCCCTCCACTTT
TRBJ2-5 | TRBD2 | - | TRBV7-2 | CASSSRLAGDLTQETQYF | TGTGCCAGCAGCAGTCGACTAGCGGGGGACCTCACACAAGAGACCCAGTACTTC
TRBJ2-3 | TRBD2 | - | TRBV20-1 | CSASRGLAPSTDTQYF | TGCAGTGCTAGTCGGGGACTAGCGCCTAGCACAGATACGCAGTATTTT